This T cell receptor beta chain was sequenced in a study of cytomegalovirus exposure and HLA in healthy donors. Germline V CDR1 and CDR2: SGHDT, YYEEEE. The CDR3 consists of 17 residues. Between the trimmed V and J ends, which lost 4 bases and 3 bases, there was a span of 22 bases. Using immunoSEQ multiplex PCR, the repertoire was profiled, and TCRdb retains in-frame clones only, with some absent. This repertoire shows tens of thousands of clones, approximately 94% found once; its top ten account for 1.2% to 1.5%. The V and J genes are TRBV5-6 and TRBJ2-5; D might be TRBD2 (6 bases). The TCR sequence derives from a man aged 18 to 29 in good health and CMV-seropositive. Sequenced material: PBMCs. The CDR3 protein is CASSRSGGAYREETQYF. The CDR3 nucleotides read TGTGCCAGCAGCCGGAGTGGAGGGGCGTACAGAGAAGAGACCCAGTACTTC.